What follows are 28 T cell receptor beta chains derived from one specimen sequenced in a study of T cells expressing NK-cell markers. TCRdb reprocessed the 5' RACE reads; each CDR3 protein has one entry and no DNA is given. The sample table includes more than 250,000 distinct CDR3 sequences. Sequencing input: blood T cells: a sorted CD56 or NKG2C T cell subset, CD4+ or CD8+ T cells, or bulk PBMC T cells (not recorded which). The origin of the receptors is a man between 18 and 35 years old in good health.

The CDR3 loop is CASSLGLAHGNEQYF. The chain is built from TRBV7-9 and TRBJ2-7. The CDR3 extends over 15 amino acids. CDR1 SEHNR and CDR2 FQNEAQ come from the germline V gene (reference sequence).

The chain employs TRBV6-1 and TRBJ2-7; no DNA is available, so the TRBD2 call from TCRdb remains unchecked. The length of the CDR3 is 14 residues. In germline, CDR1 is MNHNS, CDR2 SASEGT. This CDR3 reads CASRRLAGAYEQYF.

The chain carries TRBV12-3 or TRBV12-4 and TRBJ1-1. This CDR3 is built from 11 residues. CDR3 region: CASSQESEAFF.

The gene calls are TRBV4-1 and TRBJ2-5; TCRdb proposes TRBD1, but this gene call is untestable without DNA. This CDR3 region has 14 residues. Germline assignment: CDR1 MGHRA and CDR2 YSYEKL. The CDR3: CASSPPSRKETQYF.

The chain couples TRBV6-1 to TRBJ1-2. The CDR3 spans 13 residues. Germline CDR1 and CDR2: MNHNS and SASEGT. CDR3 residues: CATRPGGTYGYTF.

The chain employs TRBV30 and TRBJ1-1; there is no DNA to check the TCRdb D call of TRBD1. Germline CDR1 and CDR2: GTSNPN and SVGIG (reference sequence). The CDR3 has 11 residues. This CDR3 is CARGHLTEAFF.

The rearrangement links TRBV20-1 to TRBJ1-2. The CDR3 has 11 amino acids. Germline lookup yields CDR1 DFQATT and CDR2 SNEGSKA (reference sequence). CDR3 residues: CSATGSYGYTF.

This chain uses TRBV4-2 with TRBJ1-1; there is no DNA to check the TCRdb D call of TRBD1. The germline V gene encodes CDR1 LGHNA and CDR2 YNFKEQ. The length of the CDR3 is 16 residues. The CDR3 here is CASSQDHRGLNTEAFF.

This chain connects TRBV7-9 to TRBJ1-1. The CDR3 has 14 amino acids. Germline CDR1 is SEHNR and CDR2 is FQNEAQ (reference sequence). CDR3 protein: CASSFKAPNTEAFF.

This chain joins TRBV12-3 or TRBV12-4 and TRBJ2-1; TCRdb returns TRBD1, unconfirmable since there is no DNA. There are 14 residues in the CDR3. CDR3 loop: CASSSGQIRNEQFF.

This chain links TRBV12-3 or TRBV12-4 with TRBJ2-2; TCRdb indicates TRBD2, and absent DNA this call remains unverified. The CDR3 sequence is 15 residues long. The CDR3 loop is CASSLASVRGGELFF.

The chain has TRBV12-3 or TRBV12-4 and TRBJ2-6; TCRdb indicates TRBD2, and absent DNA this call remains unverified. The CDR3 has 17 residues. This chain's CDR3 is CASTRREAHSGANVLTF.

The J gene is TRBJ2-5, the V gene TRBV15. The CDR3 totals 13 residues. Germline V gene sequence: CDR1 LNHNV, CDR2 YYDKDF (reference sequence). The CDR3: CATRKGSQETQYF.

The gene calls are TRBV20-1 and TRBJ2-3; TCRdb names TRBD2, which stays unverified in the absence of DNA. Germline assignment: CDR1 DFQATT and CDR2 SNEGSKA (reference sequence). The CDR3 covers 15 residues. The chain's CDR3 is CSAPGLAGAGDTQYF.

The chain links TRBV29-1 to TRBJ2-1. CDR1 SQVTM and CDR2 ANQGSEA come from the germline V gene. The CDR3 covers 14 residues. This CDR3 is CSVEGRASYNEQFF.

The genes are TRBV6-5 and TRBJ2-7; TCRdb's D call, TRBD1, is unchecked because there is no DNA. This CDR3 spans 14 amino acids. Germline V gene data show CDR1 as MNHEY and CDR2 as SVGAGI. This CDR3 reads CASKVGQGIYEQYF.

The chain is built from TRBV6-2 or TRBV6-3 and TRBJ1-1; the D gene TCRdb calls, TRBD1, cannot be checked with no DNA. CDR3 size: 17 residues. Germline V gives CDR1 MNHEY, CDR2 SVGEGT. The chain's CDR3 is CASSSRRQRKMNTEAFF.

This chain connects TRBV19 to TRBJ1-1. This CDR3 region has 15 residues. Germline values: CDR1 LNHDA, CDR2 SQIVND (reference sequence). The CDR3 protein is CASIREDLPNTEAFF.

The chain is built from TRBV13 and TRBJ2-7. CDR3 size: 13 residues. Germline loops: CDR1 PRHDT, CDR2 FYEKMQ (reference sequence). CDR3 loop: CASSLGSRDEQYF.

V is TRBV7-9 and J is TRBJ2-1. The germline CDR1 and CDR2 sequences are SEHNR and FQNEAQ (reference sequence). The CDR3 consists of 13 residues. The CDR3 region is CASSSGDWDEQFF.

This chain joins TRBV12-3 or TRBV12-4 and TRBJ2-3; TCRdb outputs TRBD1, but without DNA this stays unchecked. The CDR3 covers 14 residues. CDR3 region: CASSLRGSTDTQYF.

The chain uses TRBV12-3 or TRBV12-4 and TRBJ2-5; TCRdb lists TRBD2, though no DNA is available to test this call. CDR3 size: 15 residues. The CDR3 here is CASSSPRLVGETQYF.

The chain is built from TRBV12-3 or TRBV12-4 and TRBJ2-1. The CDR3 is 15 amino acids. CDR3 in amino acids: CASSDQAGLDNEQFF.

The chain couples TRBV18 to TRBJ1-2; TCRdb proposes TRBD1, but this gene call is untestable without DNA. The CDR3 has 15 amino acids. In germline, CDR1 is KGHSH, CDR2 LQKENI. The CDR3 here is CASSPDIWTGRGYTF.

The chain joins TRBV12-3 or TRBV12-4 to TRBJ1-1; the D call of TRBD1 rests on TCRdb alone, since no DNA is present to check it. This CDR3 spans 14 amino acids. The CDR3 protein is CASSDRISGGKAFF.

V gene TRBV28 combines with J gene TRBJ2-1; without DNA, the TCRdb call of TRBD2 cannot be checked. Germline V gene sequence: CDR1 MDHEN, CDR2 SYDVKM. The CDR3 has 15 amino acids. CDR3 protein: CASSPERGMVDEQFF.

V usage is TRBV6-1 and J usage is TRBJ1-2. The CDR3 runs to 13 residues. Germline V gene lookup returns CDR1 MNHNS and CDR2 SASEGT. Here the CDR3 reads CASRDRILNGYTF.

This chain connects TRBV20-1 to TRBJ2-1; TCRdb names TRBD2, which stays unverified in the absence of DNA. Germline CDR1 is DFQATT and CDR2 is SNEGSKA (reference sequence). CDR3 length equals 16 residues. CDR3 protein: CSARTGDSGSYNEQFF.